What follows is one T cell receptor (beta chain) and its context. Its antigen remains unidentified. No base-level quality is on record; no much larger clone is a single base apart. This sample was taken from a study of shared clonotypes between healthy human individuals (dated by TCRdb to the early 2020s). In terms of the full investigation: The cohort comprised two women and three men aged 18 to 49 years. For each donor, three plates each were used for CD4 naive and CD4 memory, two plates were used for CD8 naive, and one plate was used for CD8 memory. To estimate repertoire size and how much clonotype sharing occurs between individuals, the study deeply sequenced the blood TCR repertoires of roughly 5 healthy adults. Different laboratories and diverse techniques were used to prepare libraries and sequence TCR repertoires, to increase sequencing depth and limit assay-specific biases. Per donor, leukapheresis produced somewhere between about 0.8 and 9 billion PBMCs. Summary of the overall study and its limitations: The small number of donors limited the genetic and exposure-history diversity represented. When a handful of donors were compared, the shared fraction of clonotypes was about 5% for naive CD4, 3.5% to 4% for naive CD8, 2% to 2.5% for memory CD4, and roughly 0.4% for memory CD8. Even with the large sequencing depth, rarefaction of the sorted-subset datasets indicated that sequencing was incomplete. Estimated clonotype richness was generally larger for naive than for memory subsets. Sampling was restricted to blood, and TCR repertoires in tissue are likely to differ from TCR repertoires in blood. Compared with non-shared clonotypes, the clonotypes found in all four sorted-subset donors had higher generation probabilities. Pairwise subsampling led to the expectation that sequencing depth would affect the degree of clonotype sharing among donors.

The V end gives up 6 bases and the J end 6 bases, leaving 5 bases in the junction not matched to a gene. The CDR3 starts with the cysteine, ends with the phenylalanine, and has 14 residues. Of the read, only the CDR3 DNA is kept; its 42 bases are in frame from base 1. The germline V gene (reference sequence) supplies CDR1 SEHNR and CDR2 FQNEAQ. Using the deep immunoSEQ assay, multiplex PCR amplified TCR CDR3 regions from genomic DNA. Genomic DNA extracted from each cell subset was distributed evenly over all wells of several immunoSEQ 96-well plates, and each plate served as one replicate. Each replicate PCR for sorted subsets received around 0.2 ug genomic DNA, equal to some 32,000 T cell genomes. Purified libraries were quantified with a Qubit 3.0 fluorometer, sized on a Bioanalyzer 2100, and re-quantified with the KAPA Library Quantification kit. Every immunoSEQ 96-well plate was sequenced on a dedicated single-read 150-cycle Illumina NextSeq 550 flow cell. From the authors' description of their analysis: The immunoSEQ output contained only junctional sequences without quality scores, so filtering could not match that applied to full-length reads. Sequences were annotated with PyIR, a Python wrapper for IgBLAST v1.9, using IMGT germline references to assign V/J genes and CDR3. Reads were filtered out if the reads had weak V/J assignments (E-value above 1e-6), no CDR3, stop codons, out-of-frame junctions, or ambiguous translated residues. A V3J clonotype was defined by an identical inferred V gene, J gene, and CDR3 amino acid sequence. The percentage overlap between two repertoires was calculated by dividing the number of shared unique clonotypes by the size of the smaller repertoire. Richness of each repertoire was evaluated using RTK rarefaction, the Chao1 estimator, and Recon v2.1 estimates of unobserved clonotypes. For all TCRbeta clonotypes obtained by the gDNA method from a few donors, generation probabilities were computed with OLGA. What TCRdb holds here is the immuneACCESS table cut down to in-frame rearrangements. Part of the clones is not present; checked against another copy, under half of the missing clones reflect an unresolved V gene, and the others are unexplained. V, J and clone size reflect that table, while D and trimming were determined from the DNA. In all, the sample holds approximately 1,500,000 clones, and 96% of those were seen once. The ten largest make up approximately 1.2% of the sample.

The donors were healthy, HIV-negative adults who had no recently reported acute infections or vaccinations. Every donor was a Caucasian adult residing in Nashville, Tennessee, USA. CD4+ T cells were enriched by magnetic negative selection; naive cells were then positively selected on CD45RA, and the negative fraction formed the memory subset. After blood collection by leukapheresis, PBMCs were isolated using Ficoll-Histopaque density gradient centrifugation and then cryopreserved in the vapor phase of liquid nitrogen. Analytical flow cytometry was used to check the purity and quantity of each magnetically sorted T cell population. From each sorted fraction, genomic DNA was isolated and quantified by UV absorbance on a Nanodrop 2000c.

The sequence derives from a man between 25 and 39 years old in good health. Sequenced: naive CD4+ T cells sorted from blood. The intended sense of this specimen's cell subset or site label: CD45RA+ positively selected. In this chain, TRBV7-9 is recombined with TRBJ1-4, and 9 junction bases match TRBD1. The sequenced DNA: TGTGCCAGCAGGCCGGGACAGGGAGATGAAAAACTGTTTTTT. It encodes CASRPGQGDEKLFF.